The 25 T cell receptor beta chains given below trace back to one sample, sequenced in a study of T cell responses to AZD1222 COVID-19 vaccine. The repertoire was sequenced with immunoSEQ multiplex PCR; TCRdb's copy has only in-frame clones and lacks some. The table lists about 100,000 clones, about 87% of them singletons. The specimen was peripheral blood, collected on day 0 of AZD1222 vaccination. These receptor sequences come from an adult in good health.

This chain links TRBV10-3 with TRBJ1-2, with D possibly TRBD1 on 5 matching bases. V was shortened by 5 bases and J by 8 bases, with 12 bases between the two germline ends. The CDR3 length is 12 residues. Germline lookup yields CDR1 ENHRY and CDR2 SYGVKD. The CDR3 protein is CAISQGPGGYTF. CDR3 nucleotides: TGTGCCATCAGTCAGGGCCCGGGCGGCTACACCTTC.

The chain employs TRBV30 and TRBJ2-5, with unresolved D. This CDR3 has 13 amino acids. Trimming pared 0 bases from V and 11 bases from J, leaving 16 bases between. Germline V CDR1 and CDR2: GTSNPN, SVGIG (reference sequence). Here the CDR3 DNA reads TGTGCCTGGAGTGTACTTGGGCTGGGCCCTCAGTACTTC. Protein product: CAWSVLGLGPQYF.

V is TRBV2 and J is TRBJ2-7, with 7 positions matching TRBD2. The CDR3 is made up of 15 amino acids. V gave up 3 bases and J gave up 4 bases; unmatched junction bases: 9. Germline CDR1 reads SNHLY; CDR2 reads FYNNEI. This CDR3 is CASSDTAGVAYEQYF. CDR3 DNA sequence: TGTGCCAGCAGTGACACCGCGGGGGTTGCATACGAGCAGTACTTC.

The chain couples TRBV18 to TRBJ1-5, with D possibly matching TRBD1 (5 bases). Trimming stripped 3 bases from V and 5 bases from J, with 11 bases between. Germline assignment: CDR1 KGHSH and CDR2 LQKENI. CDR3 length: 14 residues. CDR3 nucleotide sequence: TGTGCCAGCTCACCGACCGGGGGGGATCAGCCCCAGCATTTT. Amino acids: CASSPTGGDQPQHF.

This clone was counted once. CDR3 DNA sequence: TGTGCCAGTAGGCCCGGGGGTAACTATGGCTACACCTTC. It specifies CASRPGGNYGYTF. The chain joins TRBV19 to TRBJ1-2, with D possibly matching TRBD1 (5 bases). In germline, CDR1 is LNHDA, CDR2 SQIVND (reference sequence). V lost 6 bases, J lost 1 base, and 9 bases lay in between. The CDR3 is 13 amino acids.

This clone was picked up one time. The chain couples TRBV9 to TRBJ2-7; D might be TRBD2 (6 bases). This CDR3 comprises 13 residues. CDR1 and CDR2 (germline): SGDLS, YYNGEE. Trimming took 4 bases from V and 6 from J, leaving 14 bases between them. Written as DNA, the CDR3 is TGTGCCAGCAGCCCCGGGACTTCCACCGAGCAGTACTTC. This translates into CASSPGTSTEQYF.

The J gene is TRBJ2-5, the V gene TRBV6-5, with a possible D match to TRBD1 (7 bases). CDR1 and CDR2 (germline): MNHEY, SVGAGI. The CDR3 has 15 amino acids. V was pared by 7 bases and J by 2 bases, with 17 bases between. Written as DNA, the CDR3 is TGTGCCAGCACCCCAGACAGGGCGGGGCAAGAGACCCAGTACTTC. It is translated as CASTPDRAGQETQYF.

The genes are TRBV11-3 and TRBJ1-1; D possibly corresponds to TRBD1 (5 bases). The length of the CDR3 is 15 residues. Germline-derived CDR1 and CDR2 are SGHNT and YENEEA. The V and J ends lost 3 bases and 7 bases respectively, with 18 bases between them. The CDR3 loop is CASSFADQGISEAFF. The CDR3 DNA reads TGTGCCAGCAGCTTTGCCGATCAGGGAATTAGTGAAGCTTTCTTT.

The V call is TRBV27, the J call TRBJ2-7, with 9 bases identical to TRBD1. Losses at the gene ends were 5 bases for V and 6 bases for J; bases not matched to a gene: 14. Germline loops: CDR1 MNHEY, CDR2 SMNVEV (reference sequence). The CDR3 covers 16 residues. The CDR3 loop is CASSNWGGGQGSEQYF. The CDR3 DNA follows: TGTGCCAGCAGTAACTGGGGAGGGGGACAGGGCAGCGAGCAGTACTTC.

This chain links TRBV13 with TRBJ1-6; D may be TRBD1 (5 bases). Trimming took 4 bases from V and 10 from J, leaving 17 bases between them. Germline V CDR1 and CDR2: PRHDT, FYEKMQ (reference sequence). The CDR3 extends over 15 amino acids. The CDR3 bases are TGTGCCAGCAGCTCCAACGTAGGGGCCGGCTCACCCCTCCACTTT. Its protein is CASSSNVGAGSPLHF.

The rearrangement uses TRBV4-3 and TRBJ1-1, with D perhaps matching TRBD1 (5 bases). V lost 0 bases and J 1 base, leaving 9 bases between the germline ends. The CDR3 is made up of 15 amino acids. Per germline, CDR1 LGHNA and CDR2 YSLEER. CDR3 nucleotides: TGCGCCAGCAGCCAAGATCTTCAGGGGAACACTGAAGCTTTCTTT. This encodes CASSQDLQGNTEAFF.

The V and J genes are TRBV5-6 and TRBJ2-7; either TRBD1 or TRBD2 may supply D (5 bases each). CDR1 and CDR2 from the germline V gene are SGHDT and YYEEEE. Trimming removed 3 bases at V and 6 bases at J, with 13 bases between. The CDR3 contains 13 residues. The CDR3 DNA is TGTGCCAGCAGCTCCGGACCGGGGACCGAGCAGTACTTC. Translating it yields CASSSGPGTEQYF.

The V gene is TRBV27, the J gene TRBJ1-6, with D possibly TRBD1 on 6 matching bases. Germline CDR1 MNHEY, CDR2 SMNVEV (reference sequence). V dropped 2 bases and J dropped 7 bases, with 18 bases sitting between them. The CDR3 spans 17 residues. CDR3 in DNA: TGTGCCAGCAGTTTACTGGCAGGGGTTCGTGGGAATTCACCCCTCCACTTT. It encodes CASSLLAGVRGNSPLHF.

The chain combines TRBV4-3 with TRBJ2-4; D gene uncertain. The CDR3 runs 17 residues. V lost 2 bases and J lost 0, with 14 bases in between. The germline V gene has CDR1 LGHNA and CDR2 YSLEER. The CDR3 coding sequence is TGCGCCAGCAGCCAATCTTCGGTGGAATTAGCCAAAAACATTCAGTACTTC. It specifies CASSQSSVELAKNIQYF.

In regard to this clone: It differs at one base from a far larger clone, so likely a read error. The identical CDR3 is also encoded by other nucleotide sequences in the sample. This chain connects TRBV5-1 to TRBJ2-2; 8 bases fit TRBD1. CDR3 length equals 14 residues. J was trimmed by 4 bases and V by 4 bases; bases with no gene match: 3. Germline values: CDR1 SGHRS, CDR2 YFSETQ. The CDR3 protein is CASSPGQGTGELFF. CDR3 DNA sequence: TGCGCCAGCAGCCCCGGACAGGGCACCGGGGAGCTGTTTTTT. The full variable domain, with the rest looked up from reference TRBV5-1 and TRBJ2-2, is KAGVTQTPRYLIKTRGQQVTLSCSPISGHRSVSWYQQTPGQGLQFLFEYFSETQRNKGNFPGRFSGRQFSNSRSEMNVSTLELGDSALYLCASSPGQGTGELFFGEGSRLTVL.

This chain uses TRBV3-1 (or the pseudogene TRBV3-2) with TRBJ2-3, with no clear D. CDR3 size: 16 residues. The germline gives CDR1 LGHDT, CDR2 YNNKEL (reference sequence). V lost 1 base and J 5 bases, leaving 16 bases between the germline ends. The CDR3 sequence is CASSQGSVVVRDTQYF. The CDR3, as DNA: TGTGCCAGCAGCCAAGGAAGCGTGGTGGTAAGAGATACGCAGTATTTT.

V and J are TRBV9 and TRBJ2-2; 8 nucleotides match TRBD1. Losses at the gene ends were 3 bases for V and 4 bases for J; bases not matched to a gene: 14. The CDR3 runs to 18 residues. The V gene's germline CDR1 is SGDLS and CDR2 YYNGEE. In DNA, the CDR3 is TGTGCCAGCAGCGGGGGCCTCGGACAGGGAGTCGTCACCGGGGAGCTGTTTTTT. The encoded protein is CASSGGLGQGVVTGELFF.

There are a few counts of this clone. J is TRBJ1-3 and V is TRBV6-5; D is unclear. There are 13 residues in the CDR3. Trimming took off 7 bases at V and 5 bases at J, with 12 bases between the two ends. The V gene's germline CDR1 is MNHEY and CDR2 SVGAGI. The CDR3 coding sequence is TGTGCCAGCATCCCACCCGCGAGAAACACCATATATTTT. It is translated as CASIPPARNTIYF.

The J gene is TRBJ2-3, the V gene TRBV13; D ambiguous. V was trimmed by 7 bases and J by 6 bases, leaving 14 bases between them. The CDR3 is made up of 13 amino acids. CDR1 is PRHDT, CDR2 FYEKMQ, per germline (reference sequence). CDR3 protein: CASKPAFRDTQYF. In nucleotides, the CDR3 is TGTGCCAGCAAGCCCGCCTTTAGGGATACGCAGTATTTT.

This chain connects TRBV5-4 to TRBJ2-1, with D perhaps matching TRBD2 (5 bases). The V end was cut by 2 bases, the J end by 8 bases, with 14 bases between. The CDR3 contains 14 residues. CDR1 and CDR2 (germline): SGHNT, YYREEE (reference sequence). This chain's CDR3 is CASSLRRYGDEQFF. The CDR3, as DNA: TGTGCCAGCAGCTTACGGAGGTATGGGGATGAGCAGTTCTTC.

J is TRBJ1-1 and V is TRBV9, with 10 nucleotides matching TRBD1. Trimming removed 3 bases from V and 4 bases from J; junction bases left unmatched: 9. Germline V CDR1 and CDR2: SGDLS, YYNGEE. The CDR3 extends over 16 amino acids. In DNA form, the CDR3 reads TGTGCCAGCAGCGCTCAGACAGGGGGCGCCGTCACTGAAGCTTTCTTT. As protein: CASSAQTGGAVTEAFF.

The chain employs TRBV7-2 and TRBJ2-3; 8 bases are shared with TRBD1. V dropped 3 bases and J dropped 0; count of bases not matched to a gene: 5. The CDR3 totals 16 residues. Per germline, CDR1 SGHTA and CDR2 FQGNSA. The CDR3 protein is CASSFYRGTSTDTQYF. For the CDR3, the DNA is TGTGCCAGCAGCTTTTACAGGGGGACTAGCACAGATACGCAGTATTTT.

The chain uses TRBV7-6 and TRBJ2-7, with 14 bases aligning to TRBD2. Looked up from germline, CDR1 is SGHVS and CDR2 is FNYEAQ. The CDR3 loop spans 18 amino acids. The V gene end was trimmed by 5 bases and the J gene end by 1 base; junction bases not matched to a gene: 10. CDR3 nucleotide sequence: TGTGCCAGCAGCCCCGGGACTAGCGGGGGCCTGACATCCTACGAGCAGTACTTC. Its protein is CASSPGTSGGLTSYEQYF.

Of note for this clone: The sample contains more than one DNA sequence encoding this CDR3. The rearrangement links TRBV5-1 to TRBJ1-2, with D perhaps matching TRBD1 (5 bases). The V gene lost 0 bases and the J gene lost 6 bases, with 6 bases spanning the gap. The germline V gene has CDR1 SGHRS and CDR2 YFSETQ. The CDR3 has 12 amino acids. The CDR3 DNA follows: TGCGCCAGCAGCTTGGAGGGGAATGGCTACACCTTC. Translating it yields CASSLEGNGYTF. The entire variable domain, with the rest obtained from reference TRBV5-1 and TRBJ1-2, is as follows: KAGVTQTPRYLIKTRGQQVTLSCSPISGHRSVSWYQQTPGQGLQFLFEYFSETQRNKGNFPGRFSGRQFSNSRSEMNVSTLELGDSALYLCASSLEGNGYTFGSGTRLTVV.

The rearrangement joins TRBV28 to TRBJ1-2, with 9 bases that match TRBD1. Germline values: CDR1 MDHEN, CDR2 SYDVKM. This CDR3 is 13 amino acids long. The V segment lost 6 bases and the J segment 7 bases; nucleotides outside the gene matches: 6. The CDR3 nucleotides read TGTGCCAGCAGAGCTACAGGGGGCAGTGGCTACACCTTC. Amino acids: CASRATGGSGYTF.